The 14 T cell receptor beta chains below all came from one sample that was sequenced in a study of blood T cell repertoires in COVID-19. Sequenced by immunoSEQ multiplex PCR; TCRdb stores in-frame clones only, minus some. The profile shows a few hundred thousand clones, around four fifths of them singletons. Specimen: peripheral blood. The receptors here all came from a man aged 50 to 60 with active or convalescent COVID-19.

The chain couples TRBV25-1 to TRBJ1-4, with D perhaps matching TRBD1 (6 bases). V lost 3 bases to trimming and J lost 10 bases, with 15 bases between them. Per the germline V gene, CDR1 is MGHDK and CDR2 is SYGVNS. This CDR3 has 14 amino acids. Written as DNA, the CDR3 is TGTGCCAGCAGTGACCAGACAGGCGGGCGAAAACTGTTTTTT. It specifies CASSDQTGGRKLFF.

The chain has TRBV4-2 and TRBJ2-2; TRBD2 matches 15 bases. The CDR3 has 19 residues. With 0 bases clipped from V and 5 bases from J, the junction kept 7 bases outside the gene matches. Germline V gene data show CDR1 as LGHNA and CDR2 as YNFKEQ. The CDR3 reads CASSQDLGLAGGQTGELFF. In DNA, the CDR3 is TGTGCCAGCAGCCAAGATCTCGGACTAGCGGGGGGGCAGACCGGGGAGCTGTTTTTT.

V is TRBV6-2 or TRBV6-3 and J is TRBJ2-7; possibly TRBD1 for D (6 bases). Germline V gives CDR1 MNHEY, CDR2 SVGEGT. This CDR3 region has 17 residues. V was cut by 4 bases and J by 1 base, with 20 bases left in between. DNA for the CDR3: TGTGCCAGCAGTTTTCAACTTGGGGGCCGTCAATCCTACGAGCAGTACTTC. Its translation: CASSFQLGGRQSYEQYF.

The V and J genes are TRBV7-3 and TRBJ2-3; TRBD1 matches at 7 bases. Germline assignment: CDR1 SGHTA and CDR2 FQGTGA. V lost 6 bases to trimming and J lost 2 bases; unmatched junction nucleotides: 11. The CDR3 has 16 amino acids. The CDR3 DNA is TGTGCCAGCAGGTACAGGGGCGCGGATTCCACAGATACGCAGTATTTT. Protein sequence: CASRYRGADSTDTQYF.

The V call is TRBV30, the J call TRBJ2-7; D is possibly TRBD1 (6 bases). Trimming took off 5 bases at V and 2 bases at J, with 16 bases between the two ends. Looked up from germline, CDR1 is GTSNPN and CDR2 is SVGIG (reference sequence). The CDR3 is 14 amino acids. The CDR3 protein is CAWQGSSLTYEQYF. Written as DNA, the CDR3 is TGTGCCTGGCAGGGGTCCTCCTTGACCTACGAGCAGTACTTC.

V gene TRBV12-3 or TRBV12-4 combines with J gene TRBJ2-1; 7 bases line up with TRBD2. V trimming: 6 bases; J trimming: 3 bases; junction bases outside the gene matches: 2. The CDR3 contains 13 residues. CDR3 region: CASSGRRYNEQFF. CDR3 DNA sequence: TGTGCCAGCAGCGGGAGGCGCTACAATGAGCAGTTCTTC.

This clone has just a few counts. The CDR3 bases are TGCGCCAGCAGCTTAAGCGGGGGCAATCAGCCCCAGCATTTT. Translating gives CASSLSGGNQPQHF. The chain is built from TRBV5-1 and TRBJ1-5; no clear D. V gave up 2 bases and J gave up 2 bases, with 8 bases separating them. The V gene's germline CDR1 is SGHRS and CDR2 YFSETQ. There are 14 residues in the CDR3.

The rearrangement links TRBV5-4 to TRBJ1-3, with 7 bases fitting TRBD1. Trimming took 2 bases from V and 2 from J; bases not matched to a gene: 1. Germline V gene lookup returns CDR1 SGHNT and CDR2 YYREEE (reference sequence). The CDR3 loop spans 14 amino acids. The CDR3 nucleotides are TGTGCCAGCAGCTTCGGACAGGCTGGAAACACCATATATTTT. This translates into CASSFGQAGNTIYF.

J is TRBJ2-7 and V is TRBV7-9; 9 nucleotides agree with TRBD1. The CDR3 runs to 15 residues. Germline V CDR1 and CDR2: SEHNR, FQNEAQ (reference sequence). The V segment lost 5 bases and the J segment 2 bases; nucleotides outside the gene matches: 7. The chain's CDR3 is CASSQTGGRTYEQYF. CDR3 coding DNA: TGTGCCAGCAGCCAAACAGGGGGCAGGACCTACGAGCAGTACTTC.

This chain connects TRBV5-4 to TRBJ2-7; D is perhaps TRBD2 (5 bases). Germline V gives CDR1 SGHNT, CDR2 YYREEE (reference sequence). Between the trimmed V and J ends, which lost 1 base and 1 base, there was a span of 9 bases. The CDR3 runs to 14 residues. In DNA, the CDR3 is TGTGCCAGCAGCTTGCCCGGCGGGTCCTACGAGCAGTACTTC. The encoded protein is CASSLPGGSYEQYF.

The V gene is TRBV7-9, the J gene TRBJ1-5; weak D call: TRBD1 (6 bases). Looked up from germline, CDR1 is SEHNR and CDR2 is FQNEAQ (reference sequence). The CDR3 sequence is 14 residues long. The V gene lost 5 bases and the J gene lost 4 bases, with 12 bases spanning the gap. Here the CDR3 reads CASSKDSSNQPQHF. In DNA form, the CDR3 reads TGTGCCAGCAGCAAGGACAGTAGTAATCAGCCCCAGCATTTT.

This chain connects TRBV28 to TRBJ2-5; D is perhaps TRBD2 (6 bases). The CDR3 sequence is 19 residues long. V gave up 1 base and J gave up 1 base, with 22 bases separating them. Germline V gene sequence: CDR1 MDHEN, CDR2 SYDVKM. The CDR3 DNA reads as TGTGCCAGCAGTTTATTAGCCTCGCGGGGCGGGCGACCCCAAGAGACCCAGTACTTC. This gives the protein CASSLLASRGGRPQETQYF.

The V gene is TRBV6-5, the J gene TRBJ1-5; D call uncertain. The germline V gene encodes CDR1 MNHEY and CDR2 SVGAGI. The V end lost 8 bases, the J end lost 0 bases, and 5 bases lay between the germline ends. This CDR3 is 12 amino acids long. The CDR3 DNA reads TGTGCCAGCCGGGATAGCAATCAGCCCCAGCATTTT. Translating it yields CASRDSNQPQHF.

The chain couples TRBV27 to TRBJ1-6, with 9 bases fitting TRBD1. There are 16 residues in the CDR3. With 4 bases clipped from V and 7 bases from J, the junction kept 8 bases outside the gene matches. Germline CDR1 MNHEY, CDR2 SMNVEV (reference sequence). The CDR3 coding sequence is TGTGCCAGCAGTTCGACAGGGGGTTCGTTAAATTCACCCCTCCACTTT. It yields the protein CASSSTGGSLNSPLHF.